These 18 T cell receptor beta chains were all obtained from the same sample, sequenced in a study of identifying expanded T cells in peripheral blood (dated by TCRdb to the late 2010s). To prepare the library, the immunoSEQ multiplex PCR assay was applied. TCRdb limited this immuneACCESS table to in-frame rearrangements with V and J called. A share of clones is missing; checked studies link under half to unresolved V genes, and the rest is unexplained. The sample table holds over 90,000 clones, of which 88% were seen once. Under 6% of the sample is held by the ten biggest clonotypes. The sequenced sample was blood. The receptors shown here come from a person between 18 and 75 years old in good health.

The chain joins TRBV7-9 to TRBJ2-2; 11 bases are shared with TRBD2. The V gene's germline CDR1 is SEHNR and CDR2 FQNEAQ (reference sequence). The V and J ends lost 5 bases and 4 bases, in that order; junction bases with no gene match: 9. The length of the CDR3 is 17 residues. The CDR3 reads CASSPVSSGGTTGELFF. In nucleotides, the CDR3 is TGTGCCAGCAGCCCTGTGTCTAGCGGGGGGACCACCGGGGAGCTGTTTTTT. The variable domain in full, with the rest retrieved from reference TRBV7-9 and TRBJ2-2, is DTGVSQNPRHKITKRGQNVTFRCDPISEHNRLYWYRQTLGQGPEFLTYFQNEAQLEKSRLLSDRFSAERPKGSFSTLEIQRTEQGDSAMYLCASSPVSSGGTTGELFFGEGSRLTVL.

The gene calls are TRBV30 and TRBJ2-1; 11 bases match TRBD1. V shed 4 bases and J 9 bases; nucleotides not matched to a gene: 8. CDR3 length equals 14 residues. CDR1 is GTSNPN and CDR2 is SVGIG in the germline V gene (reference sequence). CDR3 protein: CAWNPGTGGSEQFF. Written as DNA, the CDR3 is TGTGCCTGGAACCCCGGGACAGGGGGAAGTGAGCAGTTCTTC. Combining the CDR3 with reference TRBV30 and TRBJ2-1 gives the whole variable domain SQTIHQWPATLVQPVGSPLSLECTVEGTSNPNLYWYRQAAGRGLQLLFYSVGIGQISSEVPQNLSASRPQDRQFILSSKKLLLSDSGFYLCAWNPGTGGSEQFFGPGTRLTVL.

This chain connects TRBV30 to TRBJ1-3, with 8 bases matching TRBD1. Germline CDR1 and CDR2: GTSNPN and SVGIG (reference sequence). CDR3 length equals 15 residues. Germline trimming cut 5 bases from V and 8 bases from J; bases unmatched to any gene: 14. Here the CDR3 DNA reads TGTGCCTGGTCGGGTGGCCGGACAGGGATATACACCATATATTTT. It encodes CAWSGGRTGIYTIYF.

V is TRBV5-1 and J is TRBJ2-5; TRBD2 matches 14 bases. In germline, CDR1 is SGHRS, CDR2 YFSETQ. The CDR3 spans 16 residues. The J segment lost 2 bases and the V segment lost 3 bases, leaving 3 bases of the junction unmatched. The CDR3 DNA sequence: TGCGCCAGCAGCTCGACTAGCGGGGGGGCGCAAGAGACCCAGTACTTC. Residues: CASSSTSGGAQETQYF.

In DNA form, the CDR3 reads TGCGCCAGTCGAGCAACCGGGACAGATAATTCACCCCTCCACTTT. Translated, it gives CASRATGTDNSPLHF. The chain is built from TRBV5-1 and TRBJ1-6; 7 positions agree with TRBD1. Germline loops: CDR1 SGHRS, CDR2 YFSETQ. Trimming at V came to 8 bases and at J to 5 bases, leaving 10 bases not matched to a gene. This CDR3 has 15 amino acids.

The CDR3 loop reads CASSLVTGGLGGNTEAFF. DNA of the CDR3: TGCGCCAGCAGCCTGGTGACAGGCGGACTTGGGGGGAACACTGAAGCTTTCTTT. The V call is TRBV5-1, the J call TRBJ1-1, with D possibly matching TRBD1 (6 bases). The V gene lost 4 bases and the J gene lost 1 base, with 23 bases spanning the gap. The CDR3 has 18 amino acids. Germline V CDR1 and CDR2: SGHRS, YFSETQ.

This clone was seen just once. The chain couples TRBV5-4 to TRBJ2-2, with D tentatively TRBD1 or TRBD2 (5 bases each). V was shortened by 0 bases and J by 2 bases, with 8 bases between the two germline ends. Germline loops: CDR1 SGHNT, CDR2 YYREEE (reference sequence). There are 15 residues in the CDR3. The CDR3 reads CASSLGGTNTGELFF. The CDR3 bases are TGTGCCAGCAGCTTGGGAGGGACCAACACCGGGGAGCTGTTTTTT.

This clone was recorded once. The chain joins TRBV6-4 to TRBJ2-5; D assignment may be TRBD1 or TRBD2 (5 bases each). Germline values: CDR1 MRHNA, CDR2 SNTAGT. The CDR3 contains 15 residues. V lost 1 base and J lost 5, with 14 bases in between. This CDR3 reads CASSDYPGPRETQYF. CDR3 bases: TGTGCCAGCAGTGACTACCCGGGGCCTCGGGAGACCCAGTACTTC.

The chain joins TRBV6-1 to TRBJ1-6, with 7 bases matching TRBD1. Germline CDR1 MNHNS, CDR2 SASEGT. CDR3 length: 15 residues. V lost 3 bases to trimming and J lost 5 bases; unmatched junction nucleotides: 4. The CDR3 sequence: CASSERQGHNSPLHF. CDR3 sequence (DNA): TGTGCCAGCAGTGAGAGACAGGGTCATAATTCACCCCTCCACTTT.

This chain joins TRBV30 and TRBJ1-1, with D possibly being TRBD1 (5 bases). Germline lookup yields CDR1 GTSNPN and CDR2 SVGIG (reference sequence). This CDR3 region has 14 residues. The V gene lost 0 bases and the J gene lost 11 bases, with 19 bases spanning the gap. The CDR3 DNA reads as TGTGCCTGGAGTGTATCTGAGGCACAGGCGTTGGCTTTCTTT. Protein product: CAWSVSEAQALAFF.

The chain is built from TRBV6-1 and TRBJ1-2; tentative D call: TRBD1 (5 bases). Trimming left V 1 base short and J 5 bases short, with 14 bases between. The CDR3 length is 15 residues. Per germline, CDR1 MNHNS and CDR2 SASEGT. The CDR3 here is CASSEGQGGWYGYTF. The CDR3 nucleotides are TGTGCCAGCAGTGAAGGTCAGGGCGGTTGGTATGGCTACACCTTC.

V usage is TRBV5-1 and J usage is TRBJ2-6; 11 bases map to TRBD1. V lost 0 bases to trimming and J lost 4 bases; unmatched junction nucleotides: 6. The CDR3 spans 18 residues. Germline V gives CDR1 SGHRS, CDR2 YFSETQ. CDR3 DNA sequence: TGCGCCAGCAGCTTGGTAGGACAGGGGGCGGTCGGGGCCAACGTCCTGACTTTC. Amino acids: CASSLVGQGAVGANVLTF. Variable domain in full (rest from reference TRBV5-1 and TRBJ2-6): KAGVTQTPRYLIKTRGQQVTLSCSPISGHRSVSWYQQTPGQGLQFLFEYFSETQRNKGNFPGRFSGRQFSNSRSEMNVSTLELGDSALYLCASSLVGQGAVGANVLTFGAGSRLTVL.

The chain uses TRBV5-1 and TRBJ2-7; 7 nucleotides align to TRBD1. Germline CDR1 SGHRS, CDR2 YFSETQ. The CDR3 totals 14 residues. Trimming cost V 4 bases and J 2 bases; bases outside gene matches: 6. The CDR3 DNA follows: TGCGCCAGCAGCCCCTCCGGGACAGCCTACGAGCAGTACTTC. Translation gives CASSPSGTAYEQYF. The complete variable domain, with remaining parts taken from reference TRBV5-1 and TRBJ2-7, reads KAGVTQTPRYLIKTRGQQVTLSCSPISGHRSVSWYQQTPGQGLQFLFEYFSETQRNKGNFPGRFSGRQFSNSRSEMNVSTLELGDSALYLCASSPSGTAYEQYFGPGTRLTVT.

The CDR3 spells CSVRGQLGGEQYF. CDR3 coding DNA: TGCAGCGTACGCGGACAGTTGGGCGGCGAGCAGTACTTC. The genes are TRBV29-1 and TRBJ2-7; tentative D call: TRBD1 (6 bases). CDR1 and CDR2 from the germline V gene are SQVTM and ANQGSEA. The CDR3 has 13 residues. V dropped 6 bases and J dropped 6 bases, with 18 bases sitting between them.

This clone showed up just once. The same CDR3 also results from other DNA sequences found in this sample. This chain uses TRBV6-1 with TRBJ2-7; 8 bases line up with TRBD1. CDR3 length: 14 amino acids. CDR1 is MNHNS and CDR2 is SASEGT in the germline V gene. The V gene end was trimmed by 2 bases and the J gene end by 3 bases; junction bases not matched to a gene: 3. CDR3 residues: CASSEPGQGYEQYF. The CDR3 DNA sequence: TGTGCCAGCAGTGAACCCGGACAGGGCTACGAGCAGTACTTC.

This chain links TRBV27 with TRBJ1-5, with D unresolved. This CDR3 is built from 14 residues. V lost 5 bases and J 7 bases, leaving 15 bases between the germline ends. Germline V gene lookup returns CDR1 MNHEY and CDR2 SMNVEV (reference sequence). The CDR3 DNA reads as TGTGCCAGCAGTATTAAGGGCGCGGGGCAGCCCCAGCATTTT. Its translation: CASSIKGAGQPQHF.

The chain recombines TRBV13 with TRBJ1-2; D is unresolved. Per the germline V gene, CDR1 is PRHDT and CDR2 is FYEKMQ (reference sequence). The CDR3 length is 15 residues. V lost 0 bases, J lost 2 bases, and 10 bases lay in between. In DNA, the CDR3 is TGTGCCAGCAGCTTAGGCCGTCGTGGAAACTATGGCTACACCTTC. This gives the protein CASSLGRRGNYGYTF.

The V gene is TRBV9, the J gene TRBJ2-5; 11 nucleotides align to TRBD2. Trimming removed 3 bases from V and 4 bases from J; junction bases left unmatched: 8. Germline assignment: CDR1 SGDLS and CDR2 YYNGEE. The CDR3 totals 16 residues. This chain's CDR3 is CASSEWASGGTETQYF. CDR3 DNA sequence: TGTGCCAGCAGCGAGTGGGCTAGCGGGGGGACAGAGACCCAGTACTTC.